Following are 31 T cell receptor beta chains from one sample sequenced in a study of shared clonotypes between healthy human individuals. TCRdb's table, derived via immunoSEQ multiplex PCR, lists solely in-frame clones and lacks some. The sample lists roughly 2.6 million clones, around nine tenths occurring once. Sequencing was carried out using naive CD4+ T cells sorted from blood. The sample's subset: CD45RA+ positively selected. All receptors come from a man aged 18-30 years in good health.

The chain links TRBV2 to TRBJ2-3; tentative D call: TRBD1 (6 bases). The CDR3 is made up of 14 amino acids. V lost 7 bases, J lost 2 bases, and 13 bases lay in between. In germline, CDR1 is SNHLY, CDR2 FYNNEI. The CDR3 is CASKNDRYTDTQYF. CDR3 bases: TGTGCCAGCAAGAACGACAGGTACACAGATACGCAGTATTTT.

The chain uses TRBV5-4 and TRBJ2-1; D is undetermined. With 0 bases removed from V and 6 bases from J, the gap between germline ends came to 13 bases. The CDR3 length is 15 residues. Germline CDR1 SGHNT, CDR2 YYREEE (reference sequence). Written as DNA, the CDR3 is TGTGCCAGCAGCTTGGAGGTTTCTAGACTCAATGAGCAGTTCTTC. Amino acid sequence: CASSLEVSRLNEQFF.

In the case of this clone: This specimen includes other DNA sequences encoding the same CDR3. The rearrangement uses TRBV9 and TRBJ2-3; weak D call: TRBD2 (5 bases). The CDR3 has 11 residues. Looked up from germline, CDR1 is SGDLS and CDR2 is YYNGEE. Trimming took 2 bases from V and 9 from J, leaving 7 bases between them. The CDR3 loop is CASSVEDTQYF. The CDR3 nucleotides are TGTGCCAGCAGCGTGGAGGACACGCAGTATTTT.

This clone was recorded only once. The rearrangement uses TRBV2 and TRBJ1-6, with D unresolved. Trimming took off 9 bases at V and 14 bases at J, with 14 bases between the two ends. The CDR3 contains 11 residues. Germline V gives CDR1 SNHLY, CDR2 FYNNEI. CDR3 coding DNA: TGTGCCAGTAAGGGAGTTTCGGCCCTCCACTTT. Amino acid sequence: CASKGVSALHF.

Turning to this clone: The junction does not match germline at one end; this may be a read error. This sequence joins TRBV7-7 and TRBJ2-1; tentative D call: TRBD1 (6 bases). The V gene's germline CDR1 is SSHAT and CDR2 FNYEAQ (reference sequence). The CDR3 covers 13 residues. For the CDR3, the DNA is TGTGCTAGCAGCTTAACCACAGGGCTCGGTCAGTTCTTC. Translated: CASSLTTGLGQFF. The full variable domain, completed using reference TRBV7-7 and TRBJ2-1, is GAGVSQSPRYKVTKRGQDVTLRCDPISSHATLYWYQQALGQGPEFLTYFNYEAQPDKSGLPSDRFSAERPEGSISTLTIQRTEQRDSAMYRCASSLTTGLGQFFGPGTRLTVL.

The chain uses TRBV5-1 and TRBJ1-1, with D maybe TRBD1 (5 bases). V was trimmed by 2 bases and J by 0 bases, leaving 8 bases between them. This CDR3 is built from 14 residues. CDR1 is SGHRS and CDR2 is YFSETQ in the germline V gene. The CDR3 DNA is TGCGCCAGCAGCTTCCCAGGGATGAACACTGAAGCTTTCTTT. Amino acids: CASSFPGMNTEAFF.

This clone has just one count. The rearrangement links TRBV5-1 to TRBJ2-1, with D tentatively TRBD1 (5 bases). The CDR3 runs 15 residues. The V end was cut by 0 bases, the J end by 4 bases, with 11 bases between. Germline lookup yields CDR1 SGHRS and CDR2 YFSETQ. CDR3 protein: CASSLAQGPYNEQFF. CDR3 nucleotide sequence: TGCGCCAGCAGCTTGGCCCAGGGCCCTTACAATGAGCAGTTCTTC.

This chain uses TRBV5-6 with TRBJ1-2; tentative D call: TRBD1 (6 bases). V lost 4 bases to trimming and J lost 9 bases, with 19 bases between them. Germline assignment: CDR1 SGHDT and CDR2 YYEEEE. This CDR3 comprises 14 residues. CDR3 protein: CASSQGTGSRRYTF. In DNA, the CDR3 is TGTGCCAGCAGCCAAGGTACAGGGAGTAGGCGCTACACCTTC.

The V and J genes are TRBV2 and TRBJ1-1; 9 nucleotides align to TRBD1. Trimming at V came to 4 bases and at J to 3 bases, leaving 6 bases not matched to a gene. From germline, CDR1 is SNHLY and CDR2 FYNNEI. CDR3 length: 15 residues. CDR3 bases: TGTGCCAGCAGTGCACAGGGGGCAAGAGACACTGAAGCTTTCTTT. Encoded protein: CASSAQGARDTEAFF. The full variable domain, rest sourced from reference TRBV2 and TRBJ1-1, is EPEVTQTPSHQVTQMGQEVILRCVPISNHLYFYWYRQILGQKVEFLVSFYNNEISEKSEIFDDQFSVERPDGSNFTLKIRSTKLEDSAMYFCASSAQGARDTEAFFGQGTRLTVV.

This clone was seen once. The chain couples TRBV7-3 to TRBJ2-1; 7 bases map to TRBD2. The V gene end was trimmed by 5 bases and the J gene end by 7 bases; junction bases not matched to a gene: 8. The CDR3 extends over 14 amino acids. CDR1 and CDR2 (germline): SGHTA, FQGTGA. Here the CDR3 reads CASSNAGGWNEQFF. CDR3 DNA: TGTGCCAGCAGCAACGCCGGGGGGTGGAATGAGCAGTTCTTC.

This clone showed up just once. The CDR3 DNA sequence: TGTGCCAGCAGACAGGGGCCCGGTTTAGGCTACACCTTC. Its protein is CASRQGPGLGYTF. This rearrangement joins TRBV28 to TRBJ1-2; 7 nucleotides align to TRBD1. The germline gives CDR1 MDHEN, CDR2 SYDVKM. Losses at the gene ends were 6 bases for V and 8 bases for J; bases not matched to a gene: 9. This CDR3 has 13 amino acids.

The V gene is TRBV27, the J gene TRBJ1-6; tentative D call: TRBD1 (6 bases). CDR1 is MNHEY and CDR2 is SMNVEV in the germline V gene (reference sequence). The CDR3 covers 15 residues. Deletions cut 2 bases from V and 6 bases from J, with 11 bases between. The CDR3 coding sequence is TGTGCCAGCAGTTTAGGGACACCCTTTAATTCACCCCTCCACTTT. This sequence encodes CASSLGTPFNSPLHF.

The genes are TRBV6-5 and TRBJ1-2; 7 bases fit TRBD1. The ends lost 5 bases at V and 8 bases at J; junction bases unmatched: 8. Germline V gives CDR1 MNHEY, CDR2 SVGAGI. The CDR3 covers 13 residues. The CDR3 DNA sequence: TGTGCCAGCAGTCGATCAGACAGGGAAGGCTACACCTTC. The encoded protein is CASSRSDREGYTF.

This chain joins TRBV30 and TRBJ1-4; unclear D gene. V was cut by 1 base and J by 0 bases, with 15 bases left in between. From germline, CDR1 is GTSNPN and CDR2 SVGIG (reference sequence). The CDR3 is 17 amino acids. For the CDR3, the DNA is TGTGCCTGGAGTGCTCCGGGTGCCCCCTCAACTAATGAAAAACTGTTTTTT. Its protein product is CAWSAPGAPSTNEKLFF.

As concerns this clone: Different DNA sequences within this sample yield the same CDR3. The gene calls are TRBV2 and TRBJ1-6; D is uncertain. Germline values: CDR1 SNHLY, CDR2 FYNNEI. There are 13 residues in the CDR3. Trimming pared 2 bases from V and 6 bases from J, leaving 5 bases between. The CDR3 region has the DNA TGTGCCAGCAGTGAAACGGGTAATTCACCCCTCCACTTT. It specifies CASSETGNSPLHF. Drawing the rest from reference TRBV2 and TRBJ1-6, the complete variable domain is EPEVTQTPSHQVTQMGQEVILRCVPISNHLYFYWYRQILGQKVEFLVSFYNNEISEKSEIFDDQFSVERPDGSNFTLKIRSTKLEDSAMYFCASSETGNSPLHFGNGTRLTVT.

The rearrangement joins TRBV5-5 to TRBJ1-1; possible D gene TRBD1, 6 bases. Per germline, CDR1 SGHKS and CDR2 YYEKEE (reference sequence). V was trimmed by 0 bases and J by 1 base, leaving 13 bases between them. The CDR3 consists of 16 residues. DNA of the CDR3: TGTGCCAGCAGCTTGGGGTTGGGACAATGGAACACTGAAGCTTTCTTT. Encoded protein: CASSLGLGQWNTEAFF.

The chain uses TRBV5-6 and TRBJ2-5, with D hard to call. Germline V gene data show CDR1 as SGHDT and CDR2 as YYEEEE. V was trimmed by 5 bases and J by 0 bases, leaving 17 bases between them. This CDR3 has 16 amino acids. CDR3 in amino acids: CASRPLAGPYQETQYF. The CDR3 DNA sequence: TGTGCCAGCAGACCCTTGGCCGGGCCTTACCAAGAGACCCAGTACTTC. Full variable domain (missing parts from reference TRBV5-6 and TRBJ2-5): DAGVTQSPTHLIKTRGQQVTLRCSPKSGHDTVSWYQQALGQGPQFIFQYYEEEERQRGNFPDRFSGHQFPNYSSELNVNALLLGDSALYLCASRPLAGPYQETQYFGPGTRLLVL.

The chain has TRBV2 and TRBJ1-5; D may be TRBD1 (5 bases). The CDR3 has 16 amino acids. V lost 4 bases to trimming and J lost 0 bases, with 13 bases between them. Looked up from germline, CDR1 is SNHLY and CDR2 is FYNNEI. For the CDR3, the DNA is TGTGCCAGCAGTGCACGACAGAGCCATAGCAATCAGCCCCAGCATTTT. Translation gives CASSARQSHSNQPQHF.

This chain connects TRBV19 to TRBJ1-1, with D unclear. Germline CDR1 is LNHDA and CDR2 is SQIVND (reference sequence). The V and J ends lost 5 bases and 0 bases respectively, with 10 bases between them. The CDR3 length is 14 residues. The CDR3 is CASSPNVVNTEAFF. The CDR3 region has the DNA TGTGCCAGTAGTCCCAATGTGGTGAACACTGAAGCTTTCTTT.

The CDR3 is CASSFSGSTDTQYF. In DNA, the CDR3 is TGTGCCAGCAGCTTCAGCGGTAGCACAGATACGCAGTATTTT. J is TRBJ2-3 and V is TRBV7-3, with a weak D call TRBD2 (5 bases). This CDR3 region has 14 residues. Germline CDR1 SGHTA, CDR2 FQGTGA. V lost 3 bases to trimming and J lost 0 bases, with 7 bases between them.

The chain has TRBV28 and TRBJ1-3; the match to TRBD1 covers 9 bases. Germline V gives CDR1 MDHEN, CDR2 SYDVKM. The junction had 3 bases not matched to a gene; V was cut back by 6 bases and J by 3 bases. The CDR3 runs 14 residues. CDR3 DNA sequence: TGTGCCAGCAGACAGGGGGCCATTGGAAACACCATATATTTT. This sequence encodes CASRQGAIGNTIYF.

The chain is built from TRBV2 and TRBJ1-1; the D gene is possibly TRBD1 (6 bases). CDR1 is SNHLY and CDR2 is FYNNEI in the germline V gene. V was trimmed by 6 bases and J by 3 bases, leaving 17 bases between them. This CDR3 is 15 amino acids long. The CDR3 spells CASREDSQRYTEAFF. In DNA form, the CDR3 reads TGTGCCAGCAGGGAGGACAGTCAGCGATACACTGAAGCTTTCTTT. Complete variable domain (other parts from reference TRBV2 and TRBJ1-1): EPEVTQTPSHQVTQMGQEVILRCVPISNHLYFYWYRQILGQKVEFLVSFYNNEISEKSEIFDDQFSVERPDGSNFTLKIRSTKLEDSAMYFCASREDSQRYTEAFFGQGTRLTVV.

As to this clone: Other DNA sequences from this sample encode an identical CDR3 as well. The chain carries TRBV10-3 and TRBJ2-5; no definite D call. V was pared by 0 bases and J by 4 bases, with 6 bases between. The CDR3 sequence is 13 residues long. Germline V gene lookup returns CDR1 ENHRY and CDR2 SYGVKD. CDR3 region: CAISESTVETQYF. CDR3 DNA sequence: TGTGCCATCAGTGAGTCTACGGTAGAGACCCAGTACTTC.

A word on this clone: This specimen includes other DNA sequences encoding the same CDR3. The J gene is TRBJ2-6, the V gene TRBV30; no clear D. The CDR3 is made up of 13 amino acids. The V gene lost 3 bases and the J gene lost 4 bases, with 7 bases spanning the gap. The germline V gene encodes CDR1 GTSNPN and CDR2 SVGIG (reference sequence). The CDR3: CAWREAGANVLTF. DNA for the CDR3: TGTGCCTGGAGGGAAGCCGGGGCCAACGTCCTGACTTTC.

The chain joins TRBV6-6 to TRBJ2-5; perhaps TRBD1 as D (5 bases). The CDR3 sequence is 14 residues long. Per the germline V gene, CDR1 is MNHNY and CDR2 is SVGAGI (reference sequence). Trimming removed 4 bases at V and 1 base at J, with 10 bases between. CDR3 loop: CASSSRQIQETQYF. Written as DNA, the CDR3 is TGTGCCAGCAGTTCCCGACAGATCCAAGAGACCCAGTACTTC.

J is TRBJ1-2 and V is TRBV7-9; TRBD1 matches 7 bases. The CDR3 totals 14 residues. Per germline, CDR1 SEHNR and CDR2 FQNEAQ (reference sequence). The J segment lost 4 bases and the V segment lost 5 bases, leaving 7 bases of the junction unmatched. The CDR3, as DNA: TGTGCCAGCAGCCTGACAGGGTTGGTCTATGGCTACACCTTC. Protein: CASSLTGLVYGYTF.

The sample holds one count of this clone. This chain connects TRBV11-1 to TRBJ2-5; D perhaps matches TRBD2 (7 bases). This CDR3 has 15 residues. Trimming removed 5 bases at V and 5 bases at J, with 18 bases between. In germline, CDR1 is SGHAT, CDR2 FQDESV (reference sequence). CDR3 nucleotide sequence: TGTGCCAGCAGCCGGGGGGCGGGGGAGATGGAGACCCAGTACTTC. This encodes CASSRGAGEMETQYF. Together with reference TRBV11-1 and TRBJ2-5, the CDR3 gives the full variable domain: EAEVAQSPRYKITEKSQAVAFWCDPISGHATLYWYRQILGQGPELLVQFQDESVVDDSQLPKDRFSAERLKGVDSTLKIQPAELGDSAMYLCASSRGAGEMETQYFGPGTRLLVL.

The chain is built from TRBV10-3 and TRBJ1-6, with D maybe TRBD1 (6 bases). The CDR3 sequence is 18 residues long. From germline, CDR1 is ENHRY and CDR2 SYGVKD. V was trimmed by 2 bases and J by 0 bases, leaving 14 bases between them. The CDR3, as DNA: TGTGCCATCAGTGAGATGGGGGCCTTCAGCTCCTATAATTCACCCCTCCACTTT. This codes for CAISEMGAFSSYNSPLHF.

The chain combines TRBV27 with TRBJ1-1; D is unresolved. The germline V and J ends were trimmed by 7 bases and 0 bases, with 6 bases remaining between them. The germline V gene encodes CDR1 MNHEY and CDR2 SMNVEV (reference sequence). This CDR3 is 12 amino acids long. The CDR3 DNA reads as TGTGCCAGCATTGGCGTGAACACTGAAGCTTTCTTT. Protein sequence: CASIGVNTEAFF.

The CDR3: CASSFGFWESYNSPLHF. CDR3 nucleotides: TGTGCCAGCAGCTTCGGGTTTTGGGAGAGCTATAATTCACCCCTCCACTTT. The J gene is TRBJ1-6, the V gene TRBV7-2; D unresolved. The V gene lost 3 bases and the J gene lost 3 bases, with 15 bases spanning the gap. Germline-derived CDR1 and CDR2 are SGHTA and FQGNSA. This CDR3 has 17 residues.

The count of this clone is one. The sample has other DNA sequences that encode this CDR3 too. The V and J genes are TRBV18 and TRBJ1-2, with D tentatively TRBD1 (5 bases). V gave up 3 bases and J gave up 6 bases, with 14 bases separating them. The V gene's germline CDR1 is KGHSH and CDR2 LQKENI. The CDR3 consists of 14 residues. The CDR3 reads CASSPLTGRDGYTF. As DNA, the CDR3 is TGTGCCAGCTCACCGTTAACGGGGCGCGATGGCTACACCTTC.